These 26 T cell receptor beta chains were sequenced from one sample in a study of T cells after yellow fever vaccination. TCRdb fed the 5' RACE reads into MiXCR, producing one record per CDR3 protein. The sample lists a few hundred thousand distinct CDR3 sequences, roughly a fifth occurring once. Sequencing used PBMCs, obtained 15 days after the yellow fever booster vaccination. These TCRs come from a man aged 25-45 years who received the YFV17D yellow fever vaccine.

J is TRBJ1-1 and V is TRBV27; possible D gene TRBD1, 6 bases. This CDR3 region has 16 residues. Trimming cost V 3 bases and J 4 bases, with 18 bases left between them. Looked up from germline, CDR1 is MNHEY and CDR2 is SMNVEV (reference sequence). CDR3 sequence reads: CASSLKLIRGATEAFF. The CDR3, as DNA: TGTGCCAGCAGTTTGAAACTCATCAGGGGTGCCACTGAAGCTTTCTTT.

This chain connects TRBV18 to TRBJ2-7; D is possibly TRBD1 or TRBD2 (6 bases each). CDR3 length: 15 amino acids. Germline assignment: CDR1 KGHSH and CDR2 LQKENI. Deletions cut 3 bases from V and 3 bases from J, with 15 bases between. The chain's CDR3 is CASSPMGGPDYEQYF. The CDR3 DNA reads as TGTGCCAGCTCACCGATGGGGGGCCCAGACTACGAGCAGTACTTC.

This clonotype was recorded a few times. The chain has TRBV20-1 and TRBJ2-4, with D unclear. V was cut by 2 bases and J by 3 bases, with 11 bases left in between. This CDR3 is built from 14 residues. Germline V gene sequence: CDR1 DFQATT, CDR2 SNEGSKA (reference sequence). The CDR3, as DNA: TGCAGTGCTAGATCCGGCCGTGGCAAAAACATTCAGTACTTC. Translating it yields CSARSGRGKNIQYF.

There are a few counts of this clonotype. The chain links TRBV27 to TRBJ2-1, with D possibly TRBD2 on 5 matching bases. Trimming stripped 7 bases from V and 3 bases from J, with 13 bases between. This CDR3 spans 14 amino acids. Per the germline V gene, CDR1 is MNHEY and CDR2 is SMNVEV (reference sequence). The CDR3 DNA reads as TGTGCCAGCATTGGAGGTACTCTCTACAATGAGCAGTTCTTC. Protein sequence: CASIGGTLYNEQFF.

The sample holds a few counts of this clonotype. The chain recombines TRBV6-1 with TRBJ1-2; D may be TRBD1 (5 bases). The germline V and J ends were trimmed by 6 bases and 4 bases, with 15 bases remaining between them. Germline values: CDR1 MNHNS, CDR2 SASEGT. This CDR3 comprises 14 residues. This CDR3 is CASREGRTVYGYTF. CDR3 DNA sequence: TGTGCCAGCAGAGAGGGACGGACCGTCTATGGCTACACCTTC.

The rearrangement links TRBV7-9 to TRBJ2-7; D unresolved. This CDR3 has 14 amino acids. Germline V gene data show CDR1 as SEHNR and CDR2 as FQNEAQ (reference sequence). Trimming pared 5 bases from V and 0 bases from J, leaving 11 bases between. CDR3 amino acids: CASSRPGLSYEQYF. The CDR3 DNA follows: TGTGCCAGCAGCAGACCGGGCCTCTCCTACGAGCAGTACTTC.

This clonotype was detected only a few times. The CDR3 loop is CSARGDEKLFF. The DNA for the CDR3 is TGCAGTGCTAGGGGGGATGAAAAACTGTTTTTT. The rearrangement links TRBV20-1 to TRBJ1-4, with D maybe TRBD1 (5 bases). V was pared by 3 bases and J by 6 bases, with 5 bases between. The CDR3 is made up of 11 amino acids. From germline, CDR1 is DFQATT and CDR2 SNEGSKA (reference sequence).

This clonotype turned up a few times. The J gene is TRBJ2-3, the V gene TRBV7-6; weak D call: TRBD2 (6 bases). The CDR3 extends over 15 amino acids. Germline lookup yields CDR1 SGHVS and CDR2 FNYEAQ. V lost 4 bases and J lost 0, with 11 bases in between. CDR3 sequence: CASSSGGSSTDTQYF. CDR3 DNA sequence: TGTGCCAGCAGCTCTGGAGGGTCTAGCACAGATACGCAGTATTTT.

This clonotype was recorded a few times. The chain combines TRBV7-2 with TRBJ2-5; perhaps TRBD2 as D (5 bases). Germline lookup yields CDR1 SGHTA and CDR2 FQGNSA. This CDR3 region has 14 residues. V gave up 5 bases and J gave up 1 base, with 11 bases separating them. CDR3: CASSPRGSQETQYF. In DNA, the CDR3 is TGTGCCAGCAGCCCGCGAGGGTCCCAAGAGACCCAGTACTTC.

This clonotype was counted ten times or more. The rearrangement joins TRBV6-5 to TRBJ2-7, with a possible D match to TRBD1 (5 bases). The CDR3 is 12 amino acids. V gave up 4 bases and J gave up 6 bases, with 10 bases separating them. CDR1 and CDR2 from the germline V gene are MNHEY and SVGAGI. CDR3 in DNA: TGTGCCAGCAGTTTAAGGGGTCGCGAGCAGTACTTC. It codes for CASSLRGREQYF.

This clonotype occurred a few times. CDR3 region: CASSRGGAEQFF. The CDR3 DNA reads as TGTGCCAGCAGCCGGGGGGGGGCTGAGCAGTTCTTC. The chain has TRBV7-8 and TRBJ2-1; the match to TRBD2 covers 8 bases. CDR3 length equals 12 residues. The ends lost 5 bases at V and 9 bases at J; junction bases unmatched: 3. Looked up from germline, CDR1 is SGHVS and CDR2 is FQNEAQ.

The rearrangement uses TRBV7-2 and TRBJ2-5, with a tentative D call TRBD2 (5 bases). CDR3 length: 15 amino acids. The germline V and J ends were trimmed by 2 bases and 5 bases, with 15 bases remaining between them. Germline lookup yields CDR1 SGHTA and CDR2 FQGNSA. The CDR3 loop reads CASSLMGAAHETQYF. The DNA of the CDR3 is TGTGCCAGCAGCTTAATGGGAGCGGCTCATGAGACCCAGTACTTC.

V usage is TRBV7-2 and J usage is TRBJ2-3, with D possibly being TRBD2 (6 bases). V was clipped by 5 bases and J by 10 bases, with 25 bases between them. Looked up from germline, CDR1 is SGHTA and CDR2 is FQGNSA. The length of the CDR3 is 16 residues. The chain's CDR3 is CASSLGTRGAADPQYF. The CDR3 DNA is TGTGCCAGCAGCCTCGGGACTCGCGGGGCTGCCGATCCGCAGTATTTT.

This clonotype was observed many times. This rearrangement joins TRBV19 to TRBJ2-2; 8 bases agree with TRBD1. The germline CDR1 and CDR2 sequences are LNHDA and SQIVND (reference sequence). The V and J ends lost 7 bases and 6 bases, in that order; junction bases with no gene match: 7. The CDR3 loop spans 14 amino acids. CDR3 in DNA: TGTGCCAGTAACGTGGACAGGGTGGCCGGGGAGCTGTTTTTT. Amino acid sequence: CASNVDRVAGELFF.

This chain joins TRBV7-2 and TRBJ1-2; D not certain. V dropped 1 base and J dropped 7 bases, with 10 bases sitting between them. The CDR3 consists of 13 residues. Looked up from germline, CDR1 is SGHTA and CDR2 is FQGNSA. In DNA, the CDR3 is TGTGCCAGCAGCTTAGACGGATTGAGTGGCTACACCTTC. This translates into CASSLDGLSGYTF.

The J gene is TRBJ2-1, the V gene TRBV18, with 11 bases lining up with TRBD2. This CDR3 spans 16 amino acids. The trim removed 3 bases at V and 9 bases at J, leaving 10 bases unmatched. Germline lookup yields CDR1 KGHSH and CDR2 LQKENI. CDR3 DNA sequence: TGTGCCAGCTCACCGGAGTCTAGCGGGAGGTGGAGTGAGCAGTTCTTC. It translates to CASSPESSGRWSEQFF.

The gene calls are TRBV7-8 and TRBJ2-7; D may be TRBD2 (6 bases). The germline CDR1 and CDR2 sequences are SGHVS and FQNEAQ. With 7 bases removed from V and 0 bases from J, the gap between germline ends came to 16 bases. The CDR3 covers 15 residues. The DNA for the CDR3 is TGTGCCAGCAAGTGGAGGGAGGCCGGCTCCTACGAGCAGTACTTC. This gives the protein CASKWREAGSYEQYF.

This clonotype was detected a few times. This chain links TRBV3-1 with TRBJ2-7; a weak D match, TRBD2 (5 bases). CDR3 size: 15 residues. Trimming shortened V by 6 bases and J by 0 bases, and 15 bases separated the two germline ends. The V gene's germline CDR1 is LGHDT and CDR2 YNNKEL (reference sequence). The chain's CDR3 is CASSPSGRASYEQYF. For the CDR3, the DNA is TGTGCCAGCAGTCCCTCTGGGCGGGCCTCCTACGAGCAGTACTTC.

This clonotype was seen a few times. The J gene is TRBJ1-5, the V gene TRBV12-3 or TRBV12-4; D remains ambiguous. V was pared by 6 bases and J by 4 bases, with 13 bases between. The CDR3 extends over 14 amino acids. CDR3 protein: CASSSGRLNQPQHF. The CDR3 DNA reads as TGTGCCAGCAGCTCCGGGCGGCTAAATCAGCCCCAGCATTTT.

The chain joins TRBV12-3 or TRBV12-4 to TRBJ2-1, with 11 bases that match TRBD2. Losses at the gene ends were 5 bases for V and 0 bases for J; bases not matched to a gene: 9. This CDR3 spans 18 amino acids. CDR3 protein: CASSPRLAGGRSYNEQFF. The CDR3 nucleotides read TGTGCCAGCAGTCCCCGCCTAGCGGGAGGACGCTCCTACAATGAGCAGTTCTTC.

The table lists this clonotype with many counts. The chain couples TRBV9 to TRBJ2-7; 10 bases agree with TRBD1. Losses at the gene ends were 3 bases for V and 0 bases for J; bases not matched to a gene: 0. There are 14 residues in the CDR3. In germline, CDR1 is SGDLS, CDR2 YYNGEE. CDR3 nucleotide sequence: TGTGCCAGCAGCGGACAGGGGGCCTCCTACGAGCAGTACTTC. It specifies CASSGQGASYEQYF.

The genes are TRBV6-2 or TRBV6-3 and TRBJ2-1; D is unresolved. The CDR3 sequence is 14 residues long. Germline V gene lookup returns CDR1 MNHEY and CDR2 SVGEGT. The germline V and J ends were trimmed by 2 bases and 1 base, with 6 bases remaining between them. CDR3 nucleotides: TGTGCCAGCAGTTACCTAGTTTCCTACAATGAGCAGTTCTTC. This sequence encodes CASSYLVSYNEQFF.

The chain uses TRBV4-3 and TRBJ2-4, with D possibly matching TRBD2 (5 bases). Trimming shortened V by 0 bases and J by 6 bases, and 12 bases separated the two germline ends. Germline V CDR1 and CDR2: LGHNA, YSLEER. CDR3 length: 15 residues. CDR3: CASSQEGRRGNIQYF. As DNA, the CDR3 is TGCGCCAGCAGCCAAGAGGGGAGACGGGGAAACATTCAGTACTTC.

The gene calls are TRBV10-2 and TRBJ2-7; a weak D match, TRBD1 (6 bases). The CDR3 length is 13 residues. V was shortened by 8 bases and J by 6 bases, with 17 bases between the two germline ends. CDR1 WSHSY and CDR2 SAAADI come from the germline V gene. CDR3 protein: CASRLAGASEQYF. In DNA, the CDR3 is TGCGCCAGCCGGCTTGCAGGGGCGTCCGAGCAGTACTTC.

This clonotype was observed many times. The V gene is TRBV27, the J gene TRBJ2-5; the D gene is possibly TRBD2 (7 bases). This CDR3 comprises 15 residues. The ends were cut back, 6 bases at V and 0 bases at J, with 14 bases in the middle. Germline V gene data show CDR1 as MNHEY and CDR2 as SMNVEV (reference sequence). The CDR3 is CASSFGGAYQETQYF. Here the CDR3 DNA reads TGTGCCAGCAGCTTTGGGGGGGCGTACCAAGAGACCCAGTACTTC.

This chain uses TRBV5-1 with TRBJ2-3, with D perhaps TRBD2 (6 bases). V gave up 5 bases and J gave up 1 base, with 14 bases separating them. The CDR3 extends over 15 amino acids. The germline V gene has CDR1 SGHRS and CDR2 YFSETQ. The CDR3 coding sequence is TGCGCCAGCAGTCCCGCGGGGATCGGCACAGATACGCAGTATTTT. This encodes CASSPAGIGTDTQYF.